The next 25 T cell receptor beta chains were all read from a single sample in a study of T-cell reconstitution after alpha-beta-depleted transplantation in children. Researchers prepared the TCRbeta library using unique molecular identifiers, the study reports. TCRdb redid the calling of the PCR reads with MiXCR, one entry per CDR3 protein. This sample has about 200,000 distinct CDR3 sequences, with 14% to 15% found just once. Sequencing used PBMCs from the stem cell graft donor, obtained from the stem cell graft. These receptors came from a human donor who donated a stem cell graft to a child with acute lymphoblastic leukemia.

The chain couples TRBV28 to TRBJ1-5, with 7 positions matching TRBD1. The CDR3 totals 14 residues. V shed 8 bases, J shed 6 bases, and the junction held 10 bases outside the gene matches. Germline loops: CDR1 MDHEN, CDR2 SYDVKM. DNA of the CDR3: TGTGCCAGCGGCGGTGGGACAGAAGGTCAGCCCCAGCATTTT. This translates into CASGGGTEGQPQHF. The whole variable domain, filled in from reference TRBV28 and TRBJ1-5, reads DVKVTQSSRYLVKRTGEKVFLECVQDMDHENMFWYRQDPGLGLRLIYFSYDVKMKEKGDIPEGYSVSREKKERFSLILESASTNQTSMYLCASGGGTEGQPQHFGDGTRLSIL.

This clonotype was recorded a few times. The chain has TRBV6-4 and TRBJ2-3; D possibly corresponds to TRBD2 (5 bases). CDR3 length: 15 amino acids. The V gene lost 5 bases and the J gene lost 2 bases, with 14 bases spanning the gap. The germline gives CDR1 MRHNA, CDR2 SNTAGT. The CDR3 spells CASSLVSGTTDTQYF. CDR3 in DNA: TGTGCCAGCAGTCTAGTCAGCGGTACCACAGATACGCAGTATTTT.

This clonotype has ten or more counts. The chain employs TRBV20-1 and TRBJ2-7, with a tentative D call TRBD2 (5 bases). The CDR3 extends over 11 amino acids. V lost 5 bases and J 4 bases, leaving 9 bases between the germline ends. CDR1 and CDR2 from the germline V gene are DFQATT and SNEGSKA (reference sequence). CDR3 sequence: CSASGEYEQYF. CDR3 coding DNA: TGCAGTGCTTCCGGGGAATACGAGCAGTACTTC.

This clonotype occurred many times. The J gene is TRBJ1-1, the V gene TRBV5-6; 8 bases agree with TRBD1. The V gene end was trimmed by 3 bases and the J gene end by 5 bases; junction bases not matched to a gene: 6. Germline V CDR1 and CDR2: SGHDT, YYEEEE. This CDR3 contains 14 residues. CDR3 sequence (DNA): TGTGCCAGCAGCTGGACAGGGTCGCGTACTGAAGCTTTCTTT. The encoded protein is CASSWTGSRTEAFF.

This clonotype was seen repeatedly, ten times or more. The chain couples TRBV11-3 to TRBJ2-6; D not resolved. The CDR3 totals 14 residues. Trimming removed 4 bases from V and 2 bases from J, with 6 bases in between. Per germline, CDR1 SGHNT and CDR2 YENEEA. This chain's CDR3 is CASSWTTGANVLTF. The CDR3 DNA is TGTGCCAGCAGCTGGACCACTGGGGCCAACGTCCTGACTTTC.

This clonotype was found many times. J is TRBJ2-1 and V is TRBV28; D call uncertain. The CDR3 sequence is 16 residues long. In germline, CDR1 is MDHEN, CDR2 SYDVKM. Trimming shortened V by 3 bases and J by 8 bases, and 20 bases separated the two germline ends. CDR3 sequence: CASSFEPWVGIDEQFF. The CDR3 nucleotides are TGTGCCAGCAGTTTTGAGCCCTGGGTGGGTATCGATGAGCAGTTCTTC.

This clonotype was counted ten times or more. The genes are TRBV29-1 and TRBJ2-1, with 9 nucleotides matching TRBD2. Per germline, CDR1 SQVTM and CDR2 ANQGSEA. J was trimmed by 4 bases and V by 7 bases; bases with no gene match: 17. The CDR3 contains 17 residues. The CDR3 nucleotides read TGCAGCGCCATGGGGGGGGCTAGCGGGAAATTATACAATGAGCAGTTCTTC. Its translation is CSAMGGASGKLYNEQFF.

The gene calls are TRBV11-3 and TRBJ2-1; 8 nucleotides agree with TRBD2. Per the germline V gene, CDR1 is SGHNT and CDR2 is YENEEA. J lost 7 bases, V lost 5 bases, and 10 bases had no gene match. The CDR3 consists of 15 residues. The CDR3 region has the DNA TGTGCCAGCAGCCTCCCGGCGGGAGGAGGGAATGAGCAGTTCTTC. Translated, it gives CASSLPAGGGNEQFF.

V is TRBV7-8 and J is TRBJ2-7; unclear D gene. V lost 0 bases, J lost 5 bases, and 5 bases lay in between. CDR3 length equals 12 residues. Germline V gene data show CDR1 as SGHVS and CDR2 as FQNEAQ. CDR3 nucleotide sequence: TGTGCCAGCAGCTTAGCGCTAAACGAGCAGTACTTC. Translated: CASSLALNEQYF.

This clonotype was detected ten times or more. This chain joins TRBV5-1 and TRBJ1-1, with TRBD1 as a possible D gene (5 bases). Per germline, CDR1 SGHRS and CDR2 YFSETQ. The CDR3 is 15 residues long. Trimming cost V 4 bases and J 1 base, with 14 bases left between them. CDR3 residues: CASSPDTLKNTEAFF. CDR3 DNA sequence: TGCGCCAGCAGCCCGGACACGCTAAAGAACACTGAAGCTTTCTTT.

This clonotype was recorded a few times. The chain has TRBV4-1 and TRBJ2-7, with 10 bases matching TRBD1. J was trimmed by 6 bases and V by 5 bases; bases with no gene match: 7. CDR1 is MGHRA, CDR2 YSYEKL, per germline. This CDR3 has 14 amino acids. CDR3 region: CASSVGDRGSEQYF. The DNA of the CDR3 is TGCGCCAGCAGCGTCGGGGACAGGGGTTCCGAGCAGTACTTC.

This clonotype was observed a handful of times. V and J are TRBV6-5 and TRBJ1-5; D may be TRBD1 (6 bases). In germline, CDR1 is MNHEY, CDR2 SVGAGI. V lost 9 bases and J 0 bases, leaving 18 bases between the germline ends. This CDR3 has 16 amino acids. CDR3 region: CASYSPGGDSNQPQHF. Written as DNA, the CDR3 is TGTGCCAGTTACAGCCCGGGGGGCGATAGCAATCAGCCCCAGCATTTT.

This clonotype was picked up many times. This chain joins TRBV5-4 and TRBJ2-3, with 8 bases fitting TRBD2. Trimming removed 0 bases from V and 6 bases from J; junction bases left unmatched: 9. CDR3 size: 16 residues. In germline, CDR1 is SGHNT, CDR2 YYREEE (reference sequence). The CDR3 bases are TGTGCCAGCAGCTTGGTCAGCGGGAGTGGCTATGATACGCAGTATTTT. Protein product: CASSLVSGSGYDTQYF.

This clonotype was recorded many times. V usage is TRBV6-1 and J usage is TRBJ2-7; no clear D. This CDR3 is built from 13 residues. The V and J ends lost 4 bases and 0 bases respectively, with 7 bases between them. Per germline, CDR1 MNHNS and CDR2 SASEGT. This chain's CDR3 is CASSGQRSYEQYF. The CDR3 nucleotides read TGTGCCAGCAGTGGTCAGCGCTCCTACGAGCAGTACTTC.

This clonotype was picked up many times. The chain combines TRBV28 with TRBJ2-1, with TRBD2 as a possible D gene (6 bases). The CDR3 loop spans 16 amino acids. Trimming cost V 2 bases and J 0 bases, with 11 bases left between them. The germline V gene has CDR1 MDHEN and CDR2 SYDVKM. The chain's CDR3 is CASSLHPSDSYNEQFF. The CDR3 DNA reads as TGTGCCAGCAGTTTACATCCTAGCGACTCCTACAATGAGCAGTTCTTC.

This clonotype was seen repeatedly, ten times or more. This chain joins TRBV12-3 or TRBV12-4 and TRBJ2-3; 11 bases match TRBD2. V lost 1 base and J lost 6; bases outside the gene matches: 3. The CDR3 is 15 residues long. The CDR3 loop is CASSLELAGADTQYF. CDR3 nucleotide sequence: TGTGCCAGCAGTTTAGAACTAGCGGGAGCGGATACGCAGTATTTT.

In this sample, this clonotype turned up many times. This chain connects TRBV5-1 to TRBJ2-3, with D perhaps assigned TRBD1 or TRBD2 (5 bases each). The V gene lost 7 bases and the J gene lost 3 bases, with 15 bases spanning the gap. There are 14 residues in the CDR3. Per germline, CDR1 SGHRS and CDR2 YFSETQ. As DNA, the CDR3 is TGCGCCAGCGGCGATGGGGGTTGGACAGATACGCAGTATTTT. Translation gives CASGDGGWTDTQYF.

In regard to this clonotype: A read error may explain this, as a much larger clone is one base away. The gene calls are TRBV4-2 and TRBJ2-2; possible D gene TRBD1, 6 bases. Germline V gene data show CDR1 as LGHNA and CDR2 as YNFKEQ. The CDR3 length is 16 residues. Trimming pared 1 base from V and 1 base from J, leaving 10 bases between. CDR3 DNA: TGTGCCAGCAGCCAAGGGTGGGGGCTGAACACCGGGGAGCTGTTTTTT. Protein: CASSQGWGLNTGELFF.

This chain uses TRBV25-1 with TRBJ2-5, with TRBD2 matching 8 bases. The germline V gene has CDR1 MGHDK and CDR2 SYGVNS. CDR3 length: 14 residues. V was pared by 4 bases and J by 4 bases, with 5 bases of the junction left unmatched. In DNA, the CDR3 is TGTGCCAGCAGTGGTAACCTAGCGGGAGAGACCCAGTACTTC. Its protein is CASSGNLAGETQYF.

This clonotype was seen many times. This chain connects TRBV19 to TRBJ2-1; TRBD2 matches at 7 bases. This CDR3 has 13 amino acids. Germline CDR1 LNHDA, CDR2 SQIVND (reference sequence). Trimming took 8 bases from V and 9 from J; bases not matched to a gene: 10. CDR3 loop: CASLRESKGEQFF. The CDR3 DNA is TGTGCCAGTTTGCGGGAGAGTAAGGGTGAGCAGTTCTTC.

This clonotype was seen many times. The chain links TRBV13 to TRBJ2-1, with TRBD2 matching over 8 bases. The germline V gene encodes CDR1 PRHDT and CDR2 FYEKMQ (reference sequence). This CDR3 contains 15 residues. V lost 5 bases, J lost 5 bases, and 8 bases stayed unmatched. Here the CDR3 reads CASSLSGIMNNEQFF. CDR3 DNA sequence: TGTGCCAGCAGCCTTAGCGGGATAATGAACAATGAGCAGTTCTTC.

The CDR3 is CAIRTGASLDGYTF. The CDR3 DNA sequence: TGTGCCATCAGGACAGGGGCCTCTTTGGATGGCTACACCTTC. The rearrangement joins TRBV10-3 to TRBJ1-2; 8 nucleotides align to TRBD1. The V gene's germline CDR1 is ENHRY and CDR2 SYGVKD. The CDR3 is 14 residues long. J lost 6 bases, V lost 6 bases, and 9 bases had no gene match.

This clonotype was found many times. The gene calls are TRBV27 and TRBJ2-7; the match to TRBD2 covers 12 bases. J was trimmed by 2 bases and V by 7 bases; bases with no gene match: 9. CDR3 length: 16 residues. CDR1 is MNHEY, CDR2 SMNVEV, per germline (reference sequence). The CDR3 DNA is TGTGCCAGCATCTCGCCCGGACTAGCGGGAACCTACGAGCAGTACTTC. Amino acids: CASISPGLAGTYEQYF.

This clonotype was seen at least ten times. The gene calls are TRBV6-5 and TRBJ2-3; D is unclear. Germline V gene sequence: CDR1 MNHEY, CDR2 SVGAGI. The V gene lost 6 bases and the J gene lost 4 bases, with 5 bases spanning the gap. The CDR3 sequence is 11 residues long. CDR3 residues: CASRDPDTQYF. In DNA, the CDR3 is TGTGCCAGCAGGGACCCAGATACGCAGTATTTT.

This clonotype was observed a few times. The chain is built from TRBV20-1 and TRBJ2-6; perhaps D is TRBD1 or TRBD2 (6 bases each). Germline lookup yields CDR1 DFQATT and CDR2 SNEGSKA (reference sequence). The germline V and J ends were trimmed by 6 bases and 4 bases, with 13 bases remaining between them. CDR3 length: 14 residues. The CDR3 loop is CSAKGGSGANVLTF. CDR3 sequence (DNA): TGCAGTGCCAAGGGGGGTTCCGGGGCCAACGTCCTGACTTTC.